These 13 T cell receptor beta chains share one sample of origin, sequenced in a study of neurological immune-mediated disorders. TCRdb ran MiXCR on the 5' RACE reads and lists one entry per CDR3 protein. The data show about 52,000 distinct CDR3 sequences, roughly 3.5% seen once. The sequenced material came from PBMCs. These receptors came from a man aged 25-40 years with multiple sclerosis.

There are many counts of this clonotype. The rearrangement uses TRBV6-5 and TRBJ1-1, with D unresolved. Between the trimmed V and J ends, which lost 7 bases and 0 bases, there was a span of 12 bases. CDR3 size: 14 residues. Germline CDR1 is MNHEY and CDR2 is SVGAGI. The CDR3 nucleotides read TGTGCCAGCACCTCGGGGTACATGAACACTGAAGCTTTCTTT. Its translation is CASTSGYMNTEAFF.

The chain employs TRBV19 and TRBJ2-7; 8 bases line up with TRBD2. Losses at the gene ends were 2 bases for V and 5 bases for J; bases not matched to a gene: 5. The germline CDR1 and CDR2 sequences are LNHDA and SQIVND (reference sequence). This CDR3 region has 14 residues. The CDR3 protein is CASSIRPAGDEQYF. The CDR3 bases are TGTGCCAGTAGTATACGCCCAGCGGGGGACGAGCAGTACTTC. The whole variable domain, filled in from reference TRBV19 and TRBJ2-7, reads DGGITQSPKYLFRKEGQNVTLSCEQNLNHDAMYWYRQDPGQGLRLIYYSQIVNDFQKGDIAEGYSVSREKKESFPLTVTSAQKNPTAFYLCASSIRPAGDEQYFGPGTRLTVT.

This CDR3 is CASSFFLSNTGELFF. CDR3 bases: TGTGCCAGCAGTTTCTTTTTATCGAACACCGGGGAGCTGTTTTTT. The chain recombines TRBV27 with TRBJ2-2; D gene ambiguous. The V and J ends lost 3 bases and 0 bases respectively, with 8 bases between them. The germline V gene encodes CDR1 MNHEY and CDR2 SMNVEV (reference sequence). The CDR3 loop spans 15 amino acids.

This clonotype has ten or more counts. The V call is TRBV5-5, the J call TRBJ2-5, with 8 bases identical to TRBD1. The CDR3 runs to 15 residues. CDR1 is SGHKS, CDR2 YYEKEE, per germline (reference sequence). With V trimmed by 4 bases and J by 1 base, 6 bases remained unmatched. The CDR3 sequence: CASSLFGQGQETQYF. The CDR3 DNA sequence: TGTGCCAGCAGCCTTTTCGGACAGGGCCAAGAGACCCAGTACTTC.

Ten or more counts support this clonotype. The V and J genes are TRBV5-1 and TRBJ2-3; 9 bases are shared with TRBD1. J gave up 4 bases and V 6 bases, and 6 bases lay outside the gene matches. From germline, CDR1 is SGHRS and CDR2 YFSETQ. The CDR3 is made up of 14 amino acids. CDR3 sequence (DNA): TGCGCCAGCAACACGGGACAGGGAGCAGATACGCAGTATTTT. It translates to CASNTGQGADTQYF.

This clonotype was seen ten or more times. The chain uses TRBV4-2 and TRBJ2-3; D is ambiguous. V was clipped by 0 bases and J by 6 bases, with 13 bases between them. This CDR3 has 15 amino acids. Per the germline V gene, CDR1 is LGHNA and CDR2 is YNFKEQ. The CDR3 region has the DNA TGTGCCAGCAGCCAAGACGCTCCCGGTACGGATACGCAGTATTTT. This translates into CASSQDAPGTDTQYF.

This clonotype was detected many times. The V gene is TRBV20-1, the J gene TRBJ2-7; D is undetermined. This CDR3 spans 12 amino acids. Trimming shortened V by 7 bases and J by 0 bases, and 10 bases separated the two germline ends. The germline gives CDR1 DFQATT, CDR2 SNEGSKA (reference sequence). In nucleotides, the CDR3 is TGCAGTGTAGCCGGGTCCTCCTACGAGCAGTACTTC. Protein product: CSVAGSSYEQYF.

This clonotype has just a few counts. This rearrangement joins TRBV7-6 to TRBJ2-1, with D unresolved. The germline CDR1 and CDR2 sequences are SGHVS and FNYEAQ. Trimming removed 2 bases at V and 9 bases at J, with 14 bases between. The CDR3 covers 14 residues. This chain's CDR3 is CASSLSRQGGEQFF. DNA for the CDR3: TGTGCCAGCAGCTTATCGCGGCAAGGCGGTGAGCAGTTCTTC. Full variable domain (missing parts from reference TRBV7-6 and TRBJ2-1): GAGVSQSPRYKVTKRGQDVALRCDPISGHVSLYWYRQALGQGPEFLTYFNYEAQQDKSGLPNDRFSAERPEGSISTLTIQRTEQRDSAMYRCASSLSRQGGEQFFGPGTRLTVL.

In this sample, this clonotype turned up many times. The rearrangement uses TRBV20-1 and TRBJ2-1; 8 bases fit TRBD1. With V trimmed by 0 bases and J by 5 bases, 6 bases remained unmatched. The CDR3 is made up of 15 amino acids. The germline V gene encodes CDR1 DFQATT and CDR2 SNEGSKA (reference sequence). For the CDR3, the DNA is TGCAGTGCTAGAGATTCAAGGACAGGGAACAATGAGCAGTTCTTC. Translation: CSARDSRTGNNEQFF.

This clonotype was recorded at least ten times. J is TRBJ1-4 and V is TRBV7-8; D remains ambiguous. This CDR3 has 13 amino acids. Germline V CDR1 and CDR2: SGHVS, FQNEAQ. The ends were cut back, 3 bases at V and 7 bases at J, with 9 bases in the middle. CDR3: CASSFRVREKLFF. The CDR3 nucleotides are TGTGCCAGCAGCTTTCGGGTTCGTGAAAAACTGTTTTTT.

This clonotype was seen ten or more times. V and J are TRBV5-1 and TRBJ2-1; TRBD2 aligns across 7 bases. V gave up 2 bases and J gave up 7 bases; unmatched junction bases: 9. Per the germline V gene, CDR1 is SGHRS and CDR2 is YFSETQ. The CDR3 is made up of 15 amino acids. The CDR3 here is CASSFSGGGPNEQFF. The CDR3 DNA sequence: TGCGCCAGCAGCTTTTCCGGGGGAGGGCCGAATGAGCAGTTCTTC. Together with reference TRBV5-1 and TRBJ2-1, the CDR3 gives the full variable domain: KAGVTQTPRYLIKTRGQQVTLSCSPISGHRSVSWYQQTPGQGLQFLFEYFSETQRNKGNFPGRFSGRQFSNSRSEMNVSTLELGDSALYLCASSFSGGGPNEQFFGPGTRLTVL.

This chain uses TRBV12-3 or TRBV12-4 with TRBJ1-5; D gene unclear. V lost 6 bases and J lost 2, with 14 bases in between. This CDR3 contains 15 residues. The CDR3 spells CASSRTSGGNQPQHF. For the CDR3, the DNA is TGTGCCAGCAGCCGAACGTCTGGAGGCAATCAGCCCCAGCATTTT.

This clonotype has at least ten counts. The rearrangement joins TRBV27 to TRBJ2-7, with 8 bases fitting TRBD1. Germline V gene lookup returns CDR1 MNHEY and CDR2 SMNVEV (reference sequence). Germline trimming cut 6 bases from V and 6 bases from J; bases unmatched to any gene: 10. CDR3 length equals 14 residues. In nucleotides, the CDR3 is TGTGCCAGCAGCTTAGTAAGAACAGGGGGCGAGCAGTACTTC. Protein product: CASSLVRTGGEQYF.